One and the same sample provided the 5 T cell receptor beta chains below, sequenced in a study of radiotherapy plus CTLA-4 blockade in lung cancer. Profiled with immunoSEQ multiplex PCR; TCRdb holds only in-frame clones, not every one. The sample carries around 82,000 clones, over 70% recorded once. The sample in question was peripheral blood, obtained from a patient treated with radiotherapy plus ipilimumab. All receptors come from a human donor with non-small cell lung cancer whose response to radiotherapy plus ipilimumab could not be evaluated. Some clones in this sample may be carry-over from other donors' samples.

A single count supports this clone. V gene TRBV6-1 combines with J gene TRBJ2-3; possibly TRBD1 for D (5 bases). The CDR3 extends over 13 amino acids. Germline V gene lookup returns CDR1 MNHNS and CDR2 SASEGT. V was trimmed by 4 bases and J by 4 bases, leaving 9 bases between them. The CDR3 here is CASSVLGPDTQYF. Here the CDR3 DNA reads TGTGCCAGCAGTGTCTTGGGGCCAGATACGCAGTATTTT.

The chain has TRBV4-1 and TRBJ2-7, with 9 bases identical to TRBD2. Germline lookup yields CDR1 MGHRA and CDR2 YSYEKL. The V segment lost 0 bases and the J segment 2 bases; nucleotides outside the gene matches: 5. CDR3 length: 16 amino acids. The CDR3 is CASSQEGGGGAYEQYF. CDR3 coding DNA: TGCGCCAGCAGCCAAGAAGGGGGCGGGGGGGCCTACGAGCAGTACTTC.

The rearrangement links TRBV7-2 to TRBJ1-1; no clear D gene. The V gene lost 10 bases and the J gene lost 5 bases, with 20 bases spanning the gap. The CDR3 covers 14 residues. Germline V CDR1 and CDR2: SGHTA, FQGNSA. The CDR3 sequence: CATIWSGISTEAFF. In DNA, the CDR3 is TGTGCCACCATCTGGTCGGGTATTTCTACTGAAGCTTTCTTT.

The J gene is TRBJ1-3, the V gene TRBV18; D is undetermined. Germline CDR1 and CDR2: KGHSH and LQKENI. Trimming took 2 bases from V and 0 from J, leaving 11 bases between them. This CDR3 has 16 residues. The CDR3 reads CASSPSAGISGNTIYF. CDR3 sequence (DNA): TGTGCCAGCTCACCATCGGCGGGAATCTCTGGAAACACCATATATTTT.

The rearrangement uses TRBV6-1 and TRBJ2-5, with TRBD2 matching 13 bases. V was pared by 4 bases and J by 13 bases, with 15 bases of the junction left unmatched. Germline V gives CDR1 MNHNS, CDR2 SASEGT. The CDR3 sequence is 16 residues long. The chain's CDR3 is CASSGFATSGGYPWYF. The CDR3 DNA reads as TGTGCCAGCAGTGGATTCGCGACTAGCGGGGGGTATCCTTGGTACTTC.